This T cell receptor (beta chain) is drawn from a study of T cell responses to AZD1222 COVID-19 vaccine. Turning to the study itself: Both about-4-week and about-12-week second-dose recipients were combined. The study, taken as a whole, reports: Receipt of two AZD1222 doses was followed by a rise in Spike-specific TCR breadth and depth.

From germline, CDR1 is LGHNA and CDR2 YSLEER. Trimming removed 0 bases at V and 0 bases at J, with 17 bases between. This CDR3 is built from 18 residues. Assay used: immunoSEQ multiplex PCR; TCRdb lists only in-frame clones, some missing. The data hold tens of thousands of clones, with over 60% observed a single time. This clone has only one observation. Its antigen is unknown. The chain recombines TRBV4-3 with TRBJ1-1, with D possibly being TRBD1 (5 bases). The material sequenced was peripheral blood, taken on day 0 of AZD1222 vaccination. This receptor was obtained from an adult in good health. The DNA of the CDR3 is TGCGCCAGCAGCCAAGATTATCCCTACAGGTCAGTGAACACTGAAGCTTTCTTT. Its translation is CASSQDYPYRSVNTEAFF.